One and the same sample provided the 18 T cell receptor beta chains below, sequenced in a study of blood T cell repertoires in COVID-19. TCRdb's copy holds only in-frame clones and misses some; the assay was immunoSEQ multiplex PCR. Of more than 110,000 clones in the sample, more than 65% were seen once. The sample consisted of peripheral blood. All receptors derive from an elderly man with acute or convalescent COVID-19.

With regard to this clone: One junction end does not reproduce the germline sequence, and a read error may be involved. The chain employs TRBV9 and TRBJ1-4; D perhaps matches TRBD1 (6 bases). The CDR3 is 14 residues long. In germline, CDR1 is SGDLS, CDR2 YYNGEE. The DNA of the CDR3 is TGTGCCAGCAGCGCACAGGGTACTACTGAAAAACTGTTTTTT. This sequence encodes CASSAQGTTEKLFF.

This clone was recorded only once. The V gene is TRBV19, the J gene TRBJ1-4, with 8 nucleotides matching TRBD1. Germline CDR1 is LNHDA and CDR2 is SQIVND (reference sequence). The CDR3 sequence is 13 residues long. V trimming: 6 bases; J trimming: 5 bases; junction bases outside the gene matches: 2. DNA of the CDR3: TGTGCCAGTAGAGGGACAGGCAATGAAAAACTGTTTTTT. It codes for CASRGTGNEKLFF.

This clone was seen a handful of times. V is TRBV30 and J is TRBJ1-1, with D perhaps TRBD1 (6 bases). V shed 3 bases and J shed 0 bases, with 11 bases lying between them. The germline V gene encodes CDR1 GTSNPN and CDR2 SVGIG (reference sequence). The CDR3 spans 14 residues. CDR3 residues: CAWSKDSLNTEAFF. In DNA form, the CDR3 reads TGTGCCTGGAGCAAGGACAGTTTGAACACTGAAGCTTTCTTT.

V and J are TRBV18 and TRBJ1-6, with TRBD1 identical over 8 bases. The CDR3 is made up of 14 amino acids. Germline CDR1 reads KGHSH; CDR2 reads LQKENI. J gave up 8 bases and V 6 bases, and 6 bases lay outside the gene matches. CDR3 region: CASSYTGGDSPLHF. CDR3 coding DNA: TGTGCCAGCTCGTACACAGGGGGGGATTCACCCCTCCACTTT. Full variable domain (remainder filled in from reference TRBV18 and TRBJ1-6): NAGVMQNPRHLVRRRGQEARLRCSPMKGHSHVYWYRQLPEEGLKFMVYLQKENIIDESGMPKERFSAEFPKEGPSILRIQQVVRGDSAAYFCASSYTGGDSPLHFGNGTRLTVT.

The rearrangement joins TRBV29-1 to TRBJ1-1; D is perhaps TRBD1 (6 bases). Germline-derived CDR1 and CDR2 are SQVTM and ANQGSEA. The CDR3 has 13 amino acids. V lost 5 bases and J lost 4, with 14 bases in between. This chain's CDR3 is CSVIPGVGTEAFF. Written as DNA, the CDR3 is TGCAGCGTTATCCCAGGGGTGGGCACTGAAGCTTTCTTT.

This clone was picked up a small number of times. Written as DNA, the CDR3 is TGTGCCAGCAGTTACTCGGGACACGGGAATGAAAAACTGTTTTTT. This translates into CASSYSGHGNEKLFF. The chain has TRBV6-5 and TRBJ1-4; perhaps TRBD1 as D (6 bases). Germline assignment: CDR1 MNHEY and CDR2 SVGAGI. The V and J ends lost 0 bases and 5 bases respectively, with 10 bases between them. The CDR3 is made up of 15 amino acids.

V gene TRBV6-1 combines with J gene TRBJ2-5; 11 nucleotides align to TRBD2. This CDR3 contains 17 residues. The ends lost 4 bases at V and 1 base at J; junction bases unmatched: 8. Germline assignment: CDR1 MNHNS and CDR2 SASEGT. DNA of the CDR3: TGTGCCAGCAGTGCCAGCTTTAGCGGGGGGGCCCAAGAGACCCAGTACTTC. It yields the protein CASSASFSGGAQETQYF.

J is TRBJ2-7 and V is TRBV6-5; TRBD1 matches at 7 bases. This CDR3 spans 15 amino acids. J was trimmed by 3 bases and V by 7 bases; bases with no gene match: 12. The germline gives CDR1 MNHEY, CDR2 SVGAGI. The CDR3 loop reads CASTINRGSIYEQYF. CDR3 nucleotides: TGTGCCAGCACCATCAACAGGGGATCTATCTACGAGCAGTACTTC.

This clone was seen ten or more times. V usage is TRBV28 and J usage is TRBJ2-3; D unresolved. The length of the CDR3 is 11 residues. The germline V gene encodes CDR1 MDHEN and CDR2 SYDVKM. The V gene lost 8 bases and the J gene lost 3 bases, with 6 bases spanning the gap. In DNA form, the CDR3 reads TGTGCCAGCCGAACAACAGATACGCAGTATTTT. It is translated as CASRTTDTQYF.

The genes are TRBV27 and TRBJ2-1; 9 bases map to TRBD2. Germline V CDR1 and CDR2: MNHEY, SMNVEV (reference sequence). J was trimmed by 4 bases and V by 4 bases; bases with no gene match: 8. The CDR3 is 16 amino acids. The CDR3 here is CASSSPSGELYNEQFF. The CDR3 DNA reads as TGTGCCAGCAGTTCGCCTAGCGGGGAATTATACAATGAGCAGTTCTTC.

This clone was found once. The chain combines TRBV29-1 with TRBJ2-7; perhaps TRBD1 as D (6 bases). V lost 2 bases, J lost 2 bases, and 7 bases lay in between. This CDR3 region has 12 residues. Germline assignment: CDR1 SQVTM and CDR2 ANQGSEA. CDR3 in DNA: TGCAGCGTTGAAAGGGACACCTACGAGCAGTACTTC. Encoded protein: CSVERDTYEQYF.

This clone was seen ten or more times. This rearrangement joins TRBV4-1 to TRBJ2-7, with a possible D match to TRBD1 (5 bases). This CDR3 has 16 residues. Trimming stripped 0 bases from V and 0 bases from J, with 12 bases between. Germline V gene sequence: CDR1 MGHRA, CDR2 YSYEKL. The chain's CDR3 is CASSQEDNRPSYEQYF. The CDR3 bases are TGCGCCAGCAGCCAAGAGGACAACAGACCCTCCTACGAGCAGTACTTC.

CDR3 amino acids: CASRAGTLNTGELFF. The CDR3 nucleotides are TGTGCCAGCAGGGCCGGGACTTTGAACACCGGGGAGCTGTTTTTT. The V and J genes are TRBV5-4 and TRBJ2-2, with D possibly TRBD2 on 6 matching bases. Trimming took 5 bases from V and 1 from J, leaving 12 bases between them. The CDR3 runs to 15 residues. The germline V gene encodes CDR1 SGHNT and CDR2 YYREEE (reference sequence).

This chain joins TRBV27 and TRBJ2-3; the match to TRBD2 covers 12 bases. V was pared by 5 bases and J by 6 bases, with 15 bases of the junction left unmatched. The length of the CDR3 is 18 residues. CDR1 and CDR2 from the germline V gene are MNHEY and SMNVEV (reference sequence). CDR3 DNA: TGTGCCAGCAGTATCAATCCTCACAATCTAGCGGGGGGGGATACGCAGTATTTT. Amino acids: CASSINPHNLAGGDTQYF.

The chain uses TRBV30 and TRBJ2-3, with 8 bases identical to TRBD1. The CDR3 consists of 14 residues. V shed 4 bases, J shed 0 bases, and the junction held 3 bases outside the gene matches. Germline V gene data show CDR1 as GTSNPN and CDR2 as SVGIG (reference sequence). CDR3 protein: CAWTQGASTDTQYF. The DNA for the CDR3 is TGTGCCTGGACTCAGGGGGCTAGCACAGATACGCAGTATTTT.

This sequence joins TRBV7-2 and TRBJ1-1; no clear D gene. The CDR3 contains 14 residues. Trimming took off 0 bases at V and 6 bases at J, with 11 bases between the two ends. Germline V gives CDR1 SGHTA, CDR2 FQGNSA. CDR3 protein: CASSLAVGRAEAFF. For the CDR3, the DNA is TGTGCCAGCAGCTTAGCGGTTGGGAGGGCTGAAGCTTTCTTT.

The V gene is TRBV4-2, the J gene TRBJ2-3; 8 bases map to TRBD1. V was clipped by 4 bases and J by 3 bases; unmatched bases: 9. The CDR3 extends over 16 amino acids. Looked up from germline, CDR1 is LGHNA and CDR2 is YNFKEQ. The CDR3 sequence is CASSLEGQGATDTQYF. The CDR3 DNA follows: TGTGCCAGCAGCCTGGAGGGGCAGGGGGCGACAGATACGCAGTATTTT.

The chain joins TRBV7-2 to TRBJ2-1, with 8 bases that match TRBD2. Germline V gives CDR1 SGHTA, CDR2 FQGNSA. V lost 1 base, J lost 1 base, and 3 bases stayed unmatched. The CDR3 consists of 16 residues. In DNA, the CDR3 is TGTGCCAGCAGCTTAGAAAGCGGGGGTTCCTACAATGAGCAGTTCTTC. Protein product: CASSLESGGSYNEQFF.